This T cell receptor (beta chain) was documented in a study of identifying expanded T cells in peripheral blood (dated by TCRdb to between 2018 and 2021). With regard to the full study: Technical replicates were generated by sequencing separate aliquots of the same genomic DNA pool, with four replicates compared pairwise.

Study-wide conclusions, independent of this receptor: The authors expected that over much longer intervals, such as months to years, biological variance in healthy repertoires might increase even further. About 1.1 differentially abundant clones were flagged by the binomial model between technical replicates, whereas about 16 and 20 were flagged over two weeks and four weeks, respectively. The beta-binomial model significantly reduced the number of clones called differentially abundant and the false-positive rate across all healthy-donor time intervals. For all healthy donors, the variance in clone template counts between roughly 2-week samples rose significantly as total template count increased.

The CDR3 holds 19 amino acids from the cysteine to the phenylalanine. The read is trimmed to its CDR3 DNA, 57 bases read in frame from base 1. V trim: 7 bases; J trim: 4 bases; unmatched bases: 23. The germline V gene provides CDR1 WSHSY and CDR2 SAAADI. During the collection period, no immune events, such as infections, were documented for the healthy donors. Healthy-donor blood repertoires served as a training cohort to calibrate time-dependent variance in a beta-binomial model of T-cell clone differential abundance. There were roughly 10 healthy donors in the training cohort, of whom 3 were female and 7 were male. The donors were between roughly 29 and 65 years old, with an average age of roughly 40 years. Whole blood was collected from each healthy donor at three time points spaced two to three weeks apart and obtained from a commercial supplier. For immunosequencing, genomic DNA was extracted from whole blood that had not been sorted.

The immunoSEQ Assay, which uses bias-controlled multiplex PCR amplification of genomic DNA, was used to profile TCRbeta CDR3 regions. Regarding the original processing steps: The absolute abundance of each unique TCRbeta CDR3 region was quantified after sequences were collapsed and filtered. Differential abundance was tested with two models: a binomial (Fisher-equivalent) model and a beta-binomial model that adds time-dependent variance fitted from healthy donors. Clones with fewer than 5 combined templates were excluded, and clones with Benjamini-Hochberg FDR below 0.01 were called differentially abundant. Beta-binomial variance was modeled as a function of total template count across the two samples using the form v = (b*log(k)+a)^2. As stored in TCRdb, this immuneACCESS dataset retains in-frame rearrangements with V and J assigned. A fraction of the clones does not appear; measured against another copy, unresolved V genes explain less than half of the discrepancy, and the remainder lacks a known reason. D and trimming were read from the DNA, whereas the V and J calls and clone size are those reported in that table. The sample records approximately 100,000 clones, around nine tenths of which are singletons. Clones ranked in the top ten supply over 15% of the sample.

As regards this clone: Its antigen is currently not known. There are no base qualities to consult, and no much larger clone falls within one base.

The specimen sequenced was blood. The sequence derives from a person between 18 and 70 years old in good health. In this chain, TRBV10-2 is recombined with TRBJ2-7; 9 middle bases align to TRBD1. The sequenced DNA is TGCGCCAGCACCCATCCCCGGGAGGACAGGGGATTTGTAAGGTACGAGCAGTACTTC. Protein translation: CASTHPREDRGFVRYEQYF.